These 26 T cell receptor beta chains came from one sample sequenced in a study of monozygotic twins with inflammatory bowel disease. Reprocessing the 5' RACE reads, TCRdb reports a single entry for every CDR3 protein and omits DNA. This sample's table has 400,000 to 500,000 distinct CDR3 sequences. The sequenced sample consisted of blood. The receptors here all came from a human donor with ulcerative colitis or Crohn's disease, or a healthy co-twin of an affected twin (not recorded which).

This rearrangement joins TRBV4-2 to TRBJ2-1; without DNA, the TCRdb call of TRBD1 cannot be checked. CDR1 is LGHNA, CDR2 YNFKEQ, per germline. The CDR3 spans 15 residues. CDR3 loop: CASSQVGTGANEQFF.

V gene TRBV7-9 combines with J gene TRBJ2-7; TCRdb proposes TRBD2, but this gene call is untestable without DNA. The CDR3 spans 16 residues. Germline V lookup: CDR1 SEHNR, CDR2 FQNEAQ (reference sequence). This CDR3 is CASSPGLAGQTYEQYF.

The chain's CDR3 is CASSDGHSPGAFF. The chain is built from TRBV5-1 and TRBJ1-1. The CDR3 is made up of 13 amino acids. CDR1 and CDR2 (germline): SGHRS, YFSETQ.

The gene calls are TRBV7-2 and TRBJ2-1; TCRdb's D call, TRBD1, is unchecked because there is no DNA. Germline V gene sequence: CDR1 SGHTA, CDR2 FQGNSA. This CDR3 is built from 15 residues. CDR3 in amino acids: CASSLRQGGGDEQFF.

The chain links TRBV7-2 to TRBJ2-1; the TCRdb D gene call, TRBD1, has no DNA to confirm it. From germline, CDR1 is SGHTA and CDR2 FQGNSA. The CDR3 runs to 13 residues. This CDR3 is CASSPGASNEQFF.

The chain couples TRBV5-1 to TRBJ2-7. The germline gives CDR1 SGHRS, CDR2 YFSETQ. CDR3 size: 13 residues. The CDR3 loop reads CASSGWVYDGQYF.

The rearrangement uses TRBV7-3 and TRBJ2-2; the D gene TCRdb calls, TRBD1, cannot be checked with no DNA. CDR3 length equals 15 residues. Germline V CDR1 and CDR2: SGHTA, FQGTGA. CDR3 protein: CASSSDRGHAGELFF.

The chain carries TRBV2 and TRBJ1-1. The CDR3 is 12 amino acids. Germline V lookup: CDR1 SNHLY, CDR2 FYNNEI. CDR3: CASRGLNTEAFF.

The V and J genes are TRBV27 and TRBJ2-5. The CDR3 spans 12 residues. Germline lookup yields CDR1 MNHEY and CDR2 SMNVEV (reference sequence). CDR3 in amino acids: CASKGWSETQYF.

V usage is TRBV7-9 and J usage is TRBJ2-1; TCRdb names TRBD1, which stays unverified in the absence of DNA. CDR3 length equals 15 residues. Germline V gene lookup returns CDR1 SEHNR and CDR2 FQNEAQ (reference sequence). The CDR3 region is CASSLATGAPSEQFF.

The chain has TRBV7-2 and TRBJ2-1. The CDR3 covers 11 residues. Germline V gives CDR1 SGHTA, CDR2 FQGNSA. The CDR3 protein is CASSFQIEQFF.

The rearrangement links TRBV5-4 to TRBJ2-5; TCRdb returns TRBD2, unconfirmable since there is no DNA. Germline V gene sequence: CDR1 SGHNT, CDR2 YYREEE (reference sequence). There are 13 residues in the CDR3. The CDR3 spells CASSFERRETQYF.

This sequence joins TRBV20-1 and TRBJ2-1; with no DNA, the TCRdb D assignment of TRBD2 cannot be verified. Germline lookup yields CDR1 DFQATT and CDR2 SNEGSKA (reference sequence). The CDR3 runs 15 residues. CDR3 sequence reads: CSAIEGTSIVDEQFF.

The chain employs TRBV6-6 and TRBJ1-5; TCRdb names TRBD1, which stays unverified in the absence of DNA. The germline CDR1 and CDR2 sequences are MNHNY and SVGAGI (reference sequence). CDR3 size: 12 residues. CDR3 protein: CAASGGVQPQHF.

The chain joins TRBV4-1 to TRBJ1-6. The germline V gene encodes CDR1 MGHRA and CDR2 YSYEKL. The CDR3 spans 14 residues. CDR3 in amino acids: CASSQPSGNSPLHF.

The rearrangement uses TRBV10-1 and TRBJ2-2; TCRdb designates TRBD1, a call that cannot be tested without DNA. This CDR3 has 13 amino acids. Germline CDR1 WNHNN, CDR2 SYGVQD (reference sequence). Here the CDR3 reads CAVQSRLAGELFF.

The rearrangement uses TRBV7-9 and TRBJ2-1; TCRdb designates TRBD1, a call that cannot be tested without DNA. The CDR3 covers 15 residues. Germline assignment: CDR1 SEHNR and CDR2 FQNEAQ (reference sequence). The CDR3 here is CASSLGHGGGTPEFF. The full variable domain, in which reference TRBV7-9 and TRBJ2-1 provide the parts outside the CDR3, is DTGVSQNPRHKITKRGQNVTFRCDPISEHNRLYWYRQTLGQGPEFLTYFQNEAQLEKSRLLSDRFSAERPKGSFSTLEIQRTEQGDSAMYLCASSLGHGGGTPEFFGPGTRLTVL.

The J gene is TRBJ2-5, the V gene TRBV19; lacking DNA, the TRBD1 call made by TCRdb goes unchecked. Germline CDR1 reads LNHDA; CDR2 reads SQIVND (reference sequence). The CDR3 loop spans 14 amino acids. The CDR3 reads CASSPLAQQETQYF.

V usage is TRBV3-1 and J usage is TRBJ2-5; as DNA is missing, the TRBD1 call by TCRdb cannot be tested. The CDR3 loop spans 12 amino acids. In germline, CDR1 is LGHDT, CDR2 YNNKEL (reference sequence). CDR3 sequence: CASSPRGQTQYF.

The chain employs TRBV5-4 and TRBJ1-2. The CDR3 consists of 16 residues. Germline V lookup: CDR1 SGHNT, CDR2 YYREEE (reference sequence). CDR3 region: CASSSEVRVTNYGYTF.

The chain couples TRBV4-1 to TRBJ1-4; absent DNA, TCRdb's TRBD1 call cannot be checked. From germline, CDR1 is MGHRA and CDR2 YSYEKL. The CDR3 is made up of 18 amino acids. CDR3: CASSQESARGSLREKLFF.

The chain recombines TRBV20-1 with TRBJ1-5; the D call of TRBD1 rests on TCRdb alone, since no DNA is present to check it. Germline assignment: CDR1 DFQATT and CDR2 SNEGSKA (reference sequence). The CDR3 spans 13 residues. The CDR3 loop reads CSAATTPNQPQHF.

This chain connects TRBV5-5 to TRBJ1-6; TCRdb's D gene call, TRBD1, goes unchecked for lack of DNA. This CDR3 is 15 amino acids long. The germline gives CDR1 SGHKS, CDR2 YYEKEE (reference sequence). The CDR3 here is CASSLETGLPSPLHF.

The J gene is TRBJ2-7, the V gene TRBV20-1; as DNA is missing, the TRBD1 call by TCRdb cannot be tested. Looked up from germline, CDR1 is DFQATT and CDR2 is SNEGSKA (reference sequence). The length of the CDR3 is 14 residues. The chain's CDR3 is CSASSGTGAYEQYF.

The rearrangement links TRBV30 to TRBJ2-1; TCRdb designates TRBD1, a call that cannot be tested without DNA. The CDR3 has 14 residues. The V gene's germline CDR1 is GTSNPN and CDR2 SVGIG (reference sequence). The CDR3 spells CAWRDRGPSDEQFF.

The chain joins TRBV7-2 to TRBJ1-3; TCRdb names TRBD1, which stays unverified in the absence of DNA. This CDR3 has 14 amino acids. CDR1 and CDR2 (germline): SGHTA, FQGNSA. The CDR3 is CASSSWTGGNTIYF.